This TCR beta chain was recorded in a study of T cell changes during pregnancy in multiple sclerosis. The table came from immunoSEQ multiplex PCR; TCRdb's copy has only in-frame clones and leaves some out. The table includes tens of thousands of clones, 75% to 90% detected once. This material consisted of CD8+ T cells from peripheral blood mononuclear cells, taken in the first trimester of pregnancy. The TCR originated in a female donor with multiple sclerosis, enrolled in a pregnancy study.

The CDR3 DNA follows: TGTGCCAGCAGAAGCGGAGATACGAACACCGGGGAGCTGTTTTTT. Residues: CASRSGDTNTGELFF. The V call is TRBV7-9, the J call TRBJ2-2, with D perhaps TRBD2 (5 bases). Germline V CDR1 and CDR2: SEHNR, FQNEAQ (reference sequence). This CDR3 has 15 amino acids. V dropped 6 bases and J dropped 0 bases, with 11 bases sitting between them.